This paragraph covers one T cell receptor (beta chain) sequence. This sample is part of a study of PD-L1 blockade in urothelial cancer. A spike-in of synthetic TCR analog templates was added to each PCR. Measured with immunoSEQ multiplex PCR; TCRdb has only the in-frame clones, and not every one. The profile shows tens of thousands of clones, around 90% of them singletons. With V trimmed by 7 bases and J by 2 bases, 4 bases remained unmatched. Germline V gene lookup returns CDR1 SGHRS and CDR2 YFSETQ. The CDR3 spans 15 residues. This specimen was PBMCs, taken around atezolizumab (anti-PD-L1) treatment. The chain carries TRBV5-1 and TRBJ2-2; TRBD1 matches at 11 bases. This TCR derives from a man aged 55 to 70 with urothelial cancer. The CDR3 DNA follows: TGCGCCAGCGAACGGACAGGGGGCAACACCGGGGAGCTGTTTTTT. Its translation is CASERTGGNTGELFF.